These 4 T cell receptor beta chains came from one sample sequenced in a study of molecular identifiers for immune sequencing clone quantification. TCRdb reprocessed the PCR reads with MiXCR, giving one entry per CDR3 protein. The sample consists of about 630,000 distinct CDR3 sequences, 25% of them appearing once. The specimen was naive CD8+ T cells from blood, with Jurkat cell RNA spiked in. Subset noted: FACS-sorted CD8+CD4-CCR7+CD45RA+ naive T cells. Source of these receptors: a human donor in good health. Some libraries in this study had Jurkat cell RNA spiked in.

The CDR3 region has the DNA TGTGCCACCAGTGGTGGGGGGGAAGATACGCAGTATTTT. Translated, it gives CATSGGGEDTQYF. J is TRBJ2-3 and V is TRBV24-1, with 7 bases matching TRBD2. CDR1 and CDR2 (germline): KGHDR, SFDVKD. Unmatched junction bases numbered 3, after V lost 5 bases and J lost 5 bases. The CDR3 totals 13 residues.

This clonotype was detected only a few times. The genes are TRBV5-5 and TRBJ1-1; D not resolved. The length of the CDR3 is 14 residues. The V end was cut by 4 bases, the J end by 1 base, with 11 bases between. The germline V gene has CDR1 SGHKS and CDR2 YYEKEE (reference sequence). The chain's CDR3 is CASSPGEANTEAFF. The CDR3 coding sequence is TGTGCCAGCAGCCCCGGTGAGGCGAACACTGAAGCTTTCTTT. The full variable domain, completed using reference TRBV5-5 and TRBJ1-1, is DAGVTQSPTHLIKTRGQQVTLRCSPISGHKSVSWYQQVLGQGPQFIFQYYEKEERGRGNFPDRFSARQFPNYSSELNVNALLLGDSALYLCASSPGEANTEAFFGQGTRLTVV.

This clonotype was observed many times. The chain employs TRBV21-1 and TRBJ1-5. TRBV21-1 is given as a pseudogene. CDR3 length: 17 amino acids. As DNA, the CDR3 is TGTGCCAGCAGCAAGATTGGTGCTGTGGTTAGCAATCAGCCCCAGCATTTT. Its protein is CASSKIGAVVSNQPQHF.

This clonotype was observed at least ten times. The chain recombines TRBV27 with TRBJ1-1, with a weak D call TRBD1 (5 bases). Trimming stripped 5 bases from V and 0 bases from J, with 22 bases between. The length of the CDR3 is 18 residues. Per germline, CDR1 MNHEY and CDR2 SMNVEV (reference sequence). The CDR3 protein is CASSPVKVEGPMNTEAFF. Written as DNA, the CDR3 is TGTGCCAGCAGTCCCGTTAAGGTTGAGGGGCCCATGAACACTGAAGCTTTCTTT.